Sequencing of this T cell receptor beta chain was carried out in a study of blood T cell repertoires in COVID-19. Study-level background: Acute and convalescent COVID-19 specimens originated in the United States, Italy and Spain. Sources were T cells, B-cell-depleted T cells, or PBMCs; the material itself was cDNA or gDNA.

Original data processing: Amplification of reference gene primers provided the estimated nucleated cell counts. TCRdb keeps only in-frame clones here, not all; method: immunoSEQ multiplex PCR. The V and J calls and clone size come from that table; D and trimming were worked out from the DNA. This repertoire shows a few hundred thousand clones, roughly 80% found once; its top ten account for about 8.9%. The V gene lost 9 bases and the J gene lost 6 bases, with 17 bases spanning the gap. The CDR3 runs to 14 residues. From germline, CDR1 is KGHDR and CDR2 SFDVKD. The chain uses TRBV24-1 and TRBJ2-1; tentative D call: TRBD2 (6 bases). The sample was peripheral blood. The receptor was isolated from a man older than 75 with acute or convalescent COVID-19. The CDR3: CATAAGGVGNEQFF. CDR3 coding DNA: TGTGCCACCGCGGCAGGAGGGGTGGGCAATGAGCAGTTCTTC.